This T cell receptor beta chain stems from a study of blood T cell repertoires in COVID-19. On the study more broadly: Acute-phase and convalescent COVID-19 samples originated in the United States, Italy and Spain. Sources were T cells, B-cell-depleted T cells, or PBMCs; the material itself was cDNA or gDNA.

Categorization into cohorts depended on clinical history that participants reported. Germline-derived CDR1 and CDR2 are SGHKS and YYEKEE (reference sequence). The CDR3 spans 16 residues. V shed 4 bases and J 6 bases; nucleotides not matched to a gene: 13. Original handling: The authors estimated nucleated cell counts from reference gene primer amplification. Repertoires were generated with immunoSEQ multiplex PCR, while TCRdb's copy carries only in-frame clones and drops some. That table supplies the V and J calls and clone size; D and trimming were determined from the DNA. The sample yields hundreds of thousands of clones, around 90% seen once. In this sample, this clone turned up a few times.

The V gene is TRBV5-5, the J gene TRBJ2-1; 7 nucleotides align to TRBD1. The sample taken for sequencing was PBMCs or T cells enriched from blood (not recorded which). This TCR derives from a woman in her 40s with acute COVID-19. In DNA form, the CDR3 reads TGTGCCAGCAGCACCGTCACTGGCAGGGGGAGCAATGAGCAGTTCTTC. Its translation is CASSTVTGRGSNEQFF.